The T cell receptor (beta chain) described here comes from a study of shared clonotypes between healthy human individuals. Study-wide findings and caveats: Tissues were not sampled, only blood, and their repertoires likely differ.

Here immunoSEQ multiplex PCR was the method, and the copy in TCRdb shows in-frame clones only, minus some. The sample yields millions of clones, 85% to 95% seen once. After removal of 2 bases from V and 7 bases from J, the junction contained 11 bases not matched to a gene. CDR1 MNHEY and CDR2 SVGAGI come from the germline V gene. The CDR3 is made up of 16 amino acids. This clone was recorded once. Antigen: not known. The sequencing input was naive CD4+ T cells from PBMCs. The subset denotes: CD45RA+ positively selected. The receptor's source is a man aged 18 to 29 in good health. Some clones in this sample may be carry-over from other donors' samples. This chain connects TRBV6-5 to TRBJ2-1; 7 bases fit TRBD1. The CDR3 DNA reads as TGTGCCAGCAGTTACCTGACAGGGAAGGGGGTGAATGAGCAGTTCTTC. This codes for CASSYLTGKGVNEQFF.